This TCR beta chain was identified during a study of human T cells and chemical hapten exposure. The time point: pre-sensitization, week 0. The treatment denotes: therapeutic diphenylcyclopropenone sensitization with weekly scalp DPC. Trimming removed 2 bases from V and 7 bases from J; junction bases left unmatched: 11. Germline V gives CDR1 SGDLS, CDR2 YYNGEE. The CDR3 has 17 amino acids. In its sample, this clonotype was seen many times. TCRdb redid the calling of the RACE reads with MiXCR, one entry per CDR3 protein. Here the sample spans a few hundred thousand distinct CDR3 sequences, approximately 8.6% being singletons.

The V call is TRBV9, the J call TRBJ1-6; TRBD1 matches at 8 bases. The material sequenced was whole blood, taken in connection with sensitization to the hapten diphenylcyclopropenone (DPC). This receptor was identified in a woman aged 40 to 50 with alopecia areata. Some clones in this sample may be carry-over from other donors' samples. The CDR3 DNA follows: TGTGCCAGCAGCGTCGAAGATCTCAGGGGGCCAAATTCACCCCTCCACTTT. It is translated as CASSVEDLRGPNSPLHF.